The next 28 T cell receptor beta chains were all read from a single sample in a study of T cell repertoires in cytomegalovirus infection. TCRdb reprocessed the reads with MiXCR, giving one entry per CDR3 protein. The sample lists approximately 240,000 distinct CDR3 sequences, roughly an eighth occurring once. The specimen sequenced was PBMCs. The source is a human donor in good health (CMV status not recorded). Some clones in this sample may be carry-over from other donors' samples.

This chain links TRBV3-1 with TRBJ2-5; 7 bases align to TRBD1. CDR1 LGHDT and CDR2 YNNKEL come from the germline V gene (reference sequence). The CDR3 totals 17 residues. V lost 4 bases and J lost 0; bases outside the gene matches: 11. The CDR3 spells CASSPPEGQSYQETQYF. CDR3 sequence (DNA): TGTGCCAGCAGCCCACCTGAGGGACAGAGCTACCAAGAGACCCAGTACTTC.

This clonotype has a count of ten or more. CDR3 sequence reads: CASSYSTGELFF. Written as DNA, the CDR3 is TGTGCCAGCAGTTACTCTACCGGGGAGCTGTTTTTT. The V call is TRBV6-2 or TRBV6-3, the J call TRBJ2-2; D call uncertain. The CDR3 covers 12 residues. Germline V CDR1 and CDR2: MNHEY, SVGEGT. Trimming stripped 0 bases from V and 5 bases from J, with 1 base between.

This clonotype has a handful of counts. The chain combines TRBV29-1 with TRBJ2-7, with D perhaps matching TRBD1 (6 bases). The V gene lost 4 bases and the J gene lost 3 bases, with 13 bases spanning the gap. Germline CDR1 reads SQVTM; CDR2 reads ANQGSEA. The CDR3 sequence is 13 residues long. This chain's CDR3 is CSVGLGRGYEQYF. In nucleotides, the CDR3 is TGCAGCGTTGGACTCGGCAGGGGCTACGAGCAGTACTTC.

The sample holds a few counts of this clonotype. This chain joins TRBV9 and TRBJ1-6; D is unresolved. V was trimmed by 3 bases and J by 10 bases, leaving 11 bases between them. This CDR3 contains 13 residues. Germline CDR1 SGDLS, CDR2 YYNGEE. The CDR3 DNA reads TGTGCCAGCAGCGCAAGCAACGGGTCACCCCTCCACTTT. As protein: CASSASNGSPLHF. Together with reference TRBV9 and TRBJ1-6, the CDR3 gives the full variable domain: DSGVTQTPKHLITATGQRVTLRCSPRSGDLSVYWYQQSLDQGLQFLIQYYNGEERAKGNILERFSAQQFPDLHSELNLSSLELGDSALYFCASSASNGSPLHFGNGTRLTVT.

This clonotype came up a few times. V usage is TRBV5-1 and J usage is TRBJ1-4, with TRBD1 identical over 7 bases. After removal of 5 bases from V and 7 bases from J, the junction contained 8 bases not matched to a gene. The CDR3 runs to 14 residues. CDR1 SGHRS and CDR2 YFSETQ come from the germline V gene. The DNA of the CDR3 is TGCGCCAGCAGGTCGACAGGGCCTTCTGAAAAACTGTTTTTT. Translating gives CASRSTGPSEKLFF.

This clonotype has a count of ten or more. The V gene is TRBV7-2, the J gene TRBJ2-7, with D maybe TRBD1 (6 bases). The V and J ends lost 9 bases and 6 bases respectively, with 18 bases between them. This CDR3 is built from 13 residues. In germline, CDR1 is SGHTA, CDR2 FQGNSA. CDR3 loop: CASCIDQGSEQYF. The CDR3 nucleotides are TGTGCCAGTTGTATCGATCAGGGGAGCGAGCAGTACTTC. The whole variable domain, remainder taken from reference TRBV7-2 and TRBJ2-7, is GAGVSQSPSNKVTEKGKDVELRCDPISGHTALYWYRQSLGQGLEFLIYFQGNSAPDKSGLPSDRFSAERTGGSVSTLTIQRTQQEDSAVYLCASCIDQGSEQYFGPGTRLTVT.

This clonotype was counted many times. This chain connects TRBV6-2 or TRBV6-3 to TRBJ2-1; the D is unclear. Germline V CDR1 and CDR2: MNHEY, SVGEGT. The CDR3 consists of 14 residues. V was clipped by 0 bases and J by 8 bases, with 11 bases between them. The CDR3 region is CASSYSNPQDEQFF. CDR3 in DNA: TGTGCCAGCAGTTACTCGAACCCCCAGGATGAGCAGTTCTTC.

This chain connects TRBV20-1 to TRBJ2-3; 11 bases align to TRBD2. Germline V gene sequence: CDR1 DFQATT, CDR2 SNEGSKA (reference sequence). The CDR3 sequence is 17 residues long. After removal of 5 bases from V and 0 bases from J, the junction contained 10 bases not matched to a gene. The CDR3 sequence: CSASGTSGPASTDTQYF. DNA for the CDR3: TGCAGTGCTTCCGGGACTAGCGGACCCGCTAGCACAGATACGCAGTATTTT.

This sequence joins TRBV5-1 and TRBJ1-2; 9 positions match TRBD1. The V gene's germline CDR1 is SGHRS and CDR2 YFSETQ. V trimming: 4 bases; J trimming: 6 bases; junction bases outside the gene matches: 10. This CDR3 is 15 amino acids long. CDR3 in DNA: TGCGCCAGCAGCATACAGGGGGCGGAATCCGATGGCTACACCTTC. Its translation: CASSIQGAESDGYTF. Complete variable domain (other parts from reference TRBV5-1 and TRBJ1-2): KAGVTQTPRYLIKTRGQQVTLSCSPISGHRSVSWYQQTPGQGLQFLFEYFSETQRNKGNFPGRFSGRQFSNSRSEMNVSTLELGDSALYLCASSIQGAESDGYTFGSGTRLTVV.

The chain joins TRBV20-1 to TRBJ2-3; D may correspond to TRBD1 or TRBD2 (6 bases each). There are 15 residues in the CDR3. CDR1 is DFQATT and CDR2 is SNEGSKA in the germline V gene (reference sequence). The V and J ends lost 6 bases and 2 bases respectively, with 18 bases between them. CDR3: CSATRRGAPTDTQYF. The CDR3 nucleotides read TGCAGTGCCACTCGGAGGGGGGCCCCCACAGATACGCAGTATTTT.

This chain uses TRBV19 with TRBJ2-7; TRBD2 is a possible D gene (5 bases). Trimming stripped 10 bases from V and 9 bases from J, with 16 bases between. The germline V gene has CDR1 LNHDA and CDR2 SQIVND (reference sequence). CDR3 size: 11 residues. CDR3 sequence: CATAEDGGQYF. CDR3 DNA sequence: TGTGCCACCGCCGAAGATGGAGGGCAGTACTTC. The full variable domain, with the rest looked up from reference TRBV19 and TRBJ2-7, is DGGITQSPKYLFRKEGQNVTLSCEQNLNHDAMYWYRQDPGQGLRLIYYSQIVNDFQKGDIAEGYSVSREKKESFPLTVTSAQKNPTAFYLCATAEDGGQYFGPGTRLTVT.

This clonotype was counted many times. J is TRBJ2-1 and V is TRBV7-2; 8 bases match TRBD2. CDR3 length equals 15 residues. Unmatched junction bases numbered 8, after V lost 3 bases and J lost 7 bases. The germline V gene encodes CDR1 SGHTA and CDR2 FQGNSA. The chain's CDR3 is CASSLSGRLSNEQFF. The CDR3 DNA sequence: TGTGCCAGCAGCTTGAGCGGGAGATTGTCGAATGAGCAGTTCTTC.

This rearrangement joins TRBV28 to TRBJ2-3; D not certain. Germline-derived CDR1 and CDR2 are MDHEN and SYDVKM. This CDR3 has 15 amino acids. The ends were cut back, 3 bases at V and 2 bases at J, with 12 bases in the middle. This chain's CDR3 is CASSLVGKITDTQYF. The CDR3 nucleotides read TGTGCCAGCAGTTTGGTGGGAAAAATCACAGATACGCAGTATTTT. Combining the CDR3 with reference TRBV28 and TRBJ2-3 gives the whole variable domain DVKVTQSSRYLVKRTGEKVFLECVQDMDHENMFWYRQDPGLGLRLIYFSYDVKMKEKGDIPEGYSVSREKKERFSLILESASTNQTSMYLCASSLVGKITDTQYFGPGTRLTVL.

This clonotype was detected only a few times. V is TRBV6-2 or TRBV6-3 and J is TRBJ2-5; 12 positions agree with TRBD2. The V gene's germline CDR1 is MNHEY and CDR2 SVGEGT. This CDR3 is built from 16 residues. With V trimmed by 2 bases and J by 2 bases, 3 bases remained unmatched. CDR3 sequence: CASSYGLAGRQETQYF. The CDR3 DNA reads TGTGCCAGCAGTTACGGACTAGCGGGACGTCAAGAGACCCAGTACTTC.

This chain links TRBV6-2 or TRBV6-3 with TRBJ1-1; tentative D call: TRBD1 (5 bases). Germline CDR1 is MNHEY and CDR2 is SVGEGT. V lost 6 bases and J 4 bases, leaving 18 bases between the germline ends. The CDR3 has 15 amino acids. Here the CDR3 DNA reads TGTGCCAGCAGACACCGGGACCCCGGGACCACTGAAGCTTTCTTT. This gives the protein CASRHRDPGTTEAFF.

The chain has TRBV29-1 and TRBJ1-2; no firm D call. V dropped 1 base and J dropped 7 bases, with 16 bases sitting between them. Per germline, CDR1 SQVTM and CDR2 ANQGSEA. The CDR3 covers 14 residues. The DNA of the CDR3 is TGCAGCGTTGAAGGGTCCGGGCCCATGGGTGGCTACACCTTC. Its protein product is CSVEGSGPMGGYTF. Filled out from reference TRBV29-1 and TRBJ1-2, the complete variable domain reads SAVISQKPSRDICQRGTSLTIQCQVDSQVTMMFWYRQQPGQSLTLIATANQGSEATYESGFVIDKFPISRPNLTFSTLTVSNMSPEDSSIYLCSVEGSGPMGGYTFGSGTRLTVV.

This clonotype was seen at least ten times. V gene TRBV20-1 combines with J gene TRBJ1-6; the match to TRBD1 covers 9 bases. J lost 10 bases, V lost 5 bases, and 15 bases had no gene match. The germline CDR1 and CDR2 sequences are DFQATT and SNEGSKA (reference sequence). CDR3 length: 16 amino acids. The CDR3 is CSAAPRGTGFGSPLHF. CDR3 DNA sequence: TGCAGTGCTGCCCCTCGCGGGACAGGGTTCGGATCACCCCTCCACTTT.

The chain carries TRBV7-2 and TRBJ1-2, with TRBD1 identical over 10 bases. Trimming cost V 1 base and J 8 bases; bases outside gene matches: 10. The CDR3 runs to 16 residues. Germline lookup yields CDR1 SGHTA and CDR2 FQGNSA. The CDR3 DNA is TGTGCCAGCAGCTTAGGGACTCGGGGGACAGGGGACGGCTACACCTTC. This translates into CASSLGTRGTGDGYTF.

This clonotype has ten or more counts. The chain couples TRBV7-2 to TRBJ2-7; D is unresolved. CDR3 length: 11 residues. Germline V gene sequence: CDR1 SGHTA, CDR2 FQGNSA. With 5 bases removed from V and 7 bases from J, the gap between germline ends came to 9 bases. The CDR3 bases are TGTGCCAGCAGCCTCGATCGAGAGCAGTACTTC. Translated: CASSLDREQYF.

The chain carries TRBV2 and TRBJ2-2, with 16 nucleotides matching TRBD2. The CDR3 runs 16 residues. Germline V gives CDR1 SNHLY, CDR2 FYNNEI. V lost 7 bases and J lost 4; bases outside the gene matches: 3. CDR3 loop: CASIGTSGRATGELFF. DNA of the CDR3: TGTGCCAGCATCGGGACTAGCGGGAGGGCCACCGGGGAGCTGTTTTTT.

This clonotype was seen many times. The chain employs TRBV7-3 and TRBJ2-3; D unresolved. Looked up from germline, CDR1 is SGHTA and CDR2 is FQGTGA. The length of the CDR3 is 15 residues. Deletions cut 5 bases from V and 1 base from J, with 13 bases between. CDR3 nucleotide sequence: TGTGCCAGCAGCCGCCGGGCGGTAGGCACAGATACGCAGTATTTT. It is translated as CASSRRAVGTDTQYF. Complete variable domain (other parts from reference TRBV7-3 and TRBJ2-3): GAGVSQTPSNKVTEKGKYVELRCDPISGHTALYWYRQSLGQGPEFLIYFQGTGAADDSGLPNDRFFAVRPEGSVSTLKIQRTERGDSAVYLCASSRRAVGTDTQYFGPGTRLTVL.

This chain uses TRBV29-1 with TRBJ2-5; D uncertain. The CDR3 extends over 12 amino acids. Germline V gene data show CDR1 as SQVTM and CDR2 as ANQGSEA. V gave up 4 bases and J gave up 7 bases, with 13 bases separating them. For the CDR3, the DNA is TGCAGCGTTGGGCACCCCGTTGGGACCCAGTACTTC. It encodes CSVGHPVGTQYF.

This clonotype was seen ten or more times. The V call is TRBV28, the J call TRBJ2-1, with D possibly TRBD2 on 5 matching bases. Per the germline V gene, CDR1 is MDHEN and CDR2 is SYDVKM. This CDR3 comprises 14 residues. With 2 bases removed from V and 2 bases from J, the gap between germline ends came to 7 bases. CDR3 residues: CASSLAAAYNEQFF. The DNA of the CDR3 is TGTGCCAGCAGTTTAGCAGCGGCCTACAATGAGCAGTTCTTC.

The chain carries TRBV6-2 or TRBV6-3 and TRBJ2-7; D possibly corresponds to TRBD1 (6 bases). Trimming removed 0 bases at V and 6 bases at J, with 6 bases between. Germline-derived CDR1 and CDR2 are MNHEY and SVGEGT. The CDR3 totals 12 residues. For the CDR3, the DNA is TGTGCCAGCAGTTACTCGACAGGCGAGCAGTACTTC. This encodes CASSYSTGEQYF.

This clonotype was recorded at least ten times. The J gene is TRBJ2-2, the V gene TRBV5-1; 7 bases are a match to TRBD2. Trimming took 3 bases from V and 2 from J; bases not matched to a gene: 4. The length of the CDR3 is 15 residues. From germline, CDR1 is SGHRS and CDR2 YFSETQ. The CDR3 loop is CASSSSGDNTGELFF. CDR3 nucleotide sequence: TGCGCCAGCAGCTCGAGCGGGGATAACACCGGGGAGCTGTTTTTT.

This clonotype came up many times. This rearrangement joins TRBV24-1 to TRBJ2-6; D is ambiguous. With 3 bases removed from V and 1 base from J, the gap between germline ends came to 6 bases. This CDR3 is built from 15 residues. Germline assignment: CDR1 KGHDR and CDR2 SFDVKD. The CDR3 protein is CATSDPGSGANVLTF. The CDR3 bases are TGTGCCACCAGTGATCCAGGATCTGGGGCCAACGTCCTGACTTTC.

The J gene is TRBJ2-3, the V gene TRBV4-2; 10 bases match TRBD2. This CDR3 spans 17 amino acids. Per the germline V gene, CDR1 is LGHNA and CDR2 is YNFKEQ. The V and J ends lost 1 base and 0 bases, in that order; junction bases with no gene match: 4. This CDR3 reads CASSQVQLAGSTDTQYF. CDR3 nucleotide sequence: TGTGCCAGCAGCCAAGTTCAACTAGCGGGGAGCACAGATACGCAGTATTTT.

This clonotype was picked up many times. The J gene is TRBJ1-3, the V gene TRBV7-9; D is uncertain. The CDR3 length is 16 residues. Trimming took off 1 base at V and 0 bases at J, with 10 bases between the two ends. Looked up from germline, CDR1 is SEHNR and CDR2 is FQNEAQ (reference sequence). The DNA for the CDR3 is TGTGCCAGCAGCTTAGAGGGAGCCTACTCTGGAAACACCATATATTTT. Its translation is CASSLEGAYSGNTIYF.